This TCR beta chain was recovered during a study of T cells in Graves' hyperthyroidism and ophthalmopathy. CDR1 and CDR2 (germline): DFQATT, SNEGSKA (reference sequence). V lost 3 bases to trimming and J lost 4 bases; unmatched junction nucleotides: 8. This CDR3 is built from 16 residues. Authors of the study amplified TCR beta CDR3 regions from RNA transcripts. Initially, a first-round RT-PCR of the TCR CDR3 employed the HTBI primer set. TCRdb ran MiXCR on the multiplex PCR reads and lists one entry per CDR3 protein. The sample shows around 350,000 distinct CDR3 sequences, around 13% of them seen only once.

The sample taken for sequencing was blood. This TCR came from a woman in her twenties or thirties with Graves' ophthalmopathy. The chain recombines TRBV20-1 with TRBJ1-3; TRBD1 matches 11 bases. For the CDR3, the DNA is TGCAGTGCTAGCCCGAGGACAGGGGGCGTCGGAAACACCATATATTTT. Translating it yields CSASPRTGGVGNTIYF.